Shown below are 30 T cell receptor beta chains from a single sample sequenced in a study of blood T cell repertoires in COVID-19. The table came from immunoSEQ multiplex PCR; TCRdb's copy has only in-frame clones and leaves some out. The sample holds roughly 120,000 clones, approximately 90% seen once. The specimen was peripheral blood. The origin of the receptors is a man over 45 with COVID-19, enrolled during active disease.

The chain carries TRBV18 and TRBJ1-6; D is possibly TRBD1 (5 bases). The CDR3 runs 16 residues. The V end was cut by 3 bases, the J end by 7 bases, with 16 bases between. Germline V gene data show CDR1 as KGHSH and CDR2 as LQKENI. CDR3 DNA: TGTGCCAGCTCACCTAGCGGGGCTGGTGGGAATTCACCCCTCCACTTT. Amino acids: CASSPSGAGGNSPLHF.

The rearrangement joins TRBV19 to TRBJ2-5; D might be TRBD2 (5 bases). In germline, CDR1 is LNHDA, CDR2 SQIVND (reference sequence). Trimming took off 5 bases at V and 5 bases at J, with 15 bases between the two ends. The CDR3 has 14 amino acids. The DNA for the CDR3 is TGTGCCAGTAGTCCGGGAACACGTCGGGAGACCCAGTACTTC. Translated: CASSPGTRRETQYF.

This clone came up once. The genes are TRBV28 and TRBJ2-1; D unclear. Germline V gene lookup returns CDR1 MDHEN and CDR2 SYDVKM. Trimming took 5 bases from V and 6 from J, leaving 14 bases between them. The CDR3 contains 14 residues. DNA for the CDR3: TGTGCCAGCAGTATCTCCATAAGCGTCAATGAGCAGTTCTTC. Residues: CASSISISVNEQFF.

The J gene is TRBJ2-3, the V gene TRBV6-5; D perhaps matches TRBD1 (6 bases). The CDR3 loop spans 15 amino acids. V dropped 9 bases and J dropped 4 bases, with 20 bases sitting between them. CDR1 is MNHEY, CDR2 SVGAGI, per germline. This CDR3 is CASSQSRGAPDTQYF. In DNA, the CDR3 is TGTGCCAGTTCCCAAAGCAGGGGAGCACCAGATACGCAGTATTTT.

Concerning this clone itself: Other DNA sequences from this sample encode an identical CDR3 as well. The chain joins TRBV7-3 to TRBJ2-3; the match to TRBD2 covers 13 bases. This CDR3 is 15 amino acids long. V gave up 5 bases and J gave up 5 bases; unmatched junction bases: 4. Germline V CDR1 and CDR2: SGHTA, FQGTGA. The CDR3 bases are TGTGCCAGCAGCAGGACTAGCGGGAGTTTAGATACGCAGTATTTT. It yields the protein CASSRTSGSLDTQYF.

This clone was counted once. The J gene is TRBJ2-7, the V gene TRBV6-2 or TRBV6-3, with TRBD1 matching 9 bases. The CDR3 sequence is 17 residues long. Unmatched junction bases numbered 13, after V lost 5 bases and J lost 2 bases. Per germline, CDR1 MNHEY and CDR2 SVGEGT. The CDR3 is CASSQETGGVGTYEQYV. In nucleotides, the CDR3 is TGTGCCAGCAGTCAGGAAACAGGGGGCGTCGGGACCTACGAGCAGTACGTC.

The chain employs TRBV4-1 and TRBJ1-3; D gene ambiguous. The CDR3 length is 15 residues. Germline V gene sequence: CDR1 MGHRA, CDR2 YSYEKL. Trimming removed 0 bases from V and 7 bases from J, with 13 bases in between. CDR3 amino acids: CASSQELTVRNTIYF. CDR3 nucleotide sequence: TGCGCCAGCAGCCAAGAACTAACCGTTCGGAACACCATATATTTT.

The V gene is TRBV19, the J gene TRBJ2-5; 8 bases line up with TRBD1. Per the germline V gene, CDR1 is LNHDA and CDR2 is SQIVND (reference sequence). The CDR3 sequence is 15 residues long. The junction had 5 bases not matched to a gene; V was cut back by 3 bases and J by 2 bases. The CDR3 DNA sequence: TGTGCCAGTAGTATCCGGGACAGGCCTCAAGAGACCCAGTACTTC. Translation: CASSIRDRPQETQYF.

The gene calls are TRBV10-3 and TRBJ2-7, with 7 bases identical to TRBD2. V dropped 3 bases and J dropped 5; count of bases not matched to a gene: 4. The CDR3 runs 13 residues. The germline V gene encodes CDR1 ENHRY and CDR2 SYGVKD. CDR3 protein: CAISDLAGDEQYV. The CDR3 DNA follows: TGTGCCATCAGTGACTTAGCGGGCGACGAGCAGTACGTC.

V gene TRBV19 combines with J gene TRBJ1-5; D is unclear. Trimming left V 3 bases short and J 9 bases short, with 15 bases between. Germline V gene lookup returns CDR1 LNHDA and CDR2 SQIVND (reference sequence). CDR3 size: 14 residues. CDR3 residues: CASSIGHGEGPQHF. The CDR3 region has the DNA TGTGCCAGTAGTATCGGTCACGGGGAGGGGCCCCAGCATTTT.

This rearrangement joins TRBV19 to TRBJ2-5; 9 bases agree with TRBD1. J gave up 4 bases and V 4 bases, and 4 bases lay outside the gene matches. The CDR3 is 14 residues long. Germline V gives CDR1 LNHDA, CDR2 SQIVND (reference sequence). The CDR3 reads CASSRDRAAETQYF. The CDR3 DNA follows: TGTGCCAGTAGTAGGGACAGGGCGGCAGAGACCCAGTACTTC.

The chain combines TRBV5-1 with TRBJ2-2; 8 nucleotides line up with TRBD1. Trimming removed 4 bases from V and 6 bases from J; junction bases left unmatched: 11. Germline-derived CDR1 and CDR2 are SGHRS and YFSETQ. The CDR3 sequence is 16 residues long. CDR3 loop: CASSLDRGGMAGELFF. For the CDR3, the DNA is TGCGCCAGCAGCCTAGACAGGGGAGGAATGGCCGGGGAGCTGTTTTTT.

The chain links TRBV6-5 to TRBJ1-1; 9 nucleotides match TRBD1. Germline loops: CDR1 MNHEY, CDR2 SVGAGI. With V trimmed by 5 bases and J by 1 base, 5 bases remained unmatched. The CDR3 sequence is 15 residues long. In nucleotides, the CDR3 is TGTGCCAGCAGTCCGGGACAGGGCTGGAACACTGAAGCTTTCTTT. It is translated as CASSPGQGWNTEAFF.

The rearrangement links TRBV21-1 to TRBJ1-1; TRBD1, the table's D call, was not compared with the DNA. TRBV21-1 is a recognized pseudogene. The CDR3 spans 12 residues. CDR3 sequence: CASNLNTREAFF. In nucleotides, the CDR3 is TGTGCCAGCAACCTTAACACCCGTGAAGCTTTCTTT.

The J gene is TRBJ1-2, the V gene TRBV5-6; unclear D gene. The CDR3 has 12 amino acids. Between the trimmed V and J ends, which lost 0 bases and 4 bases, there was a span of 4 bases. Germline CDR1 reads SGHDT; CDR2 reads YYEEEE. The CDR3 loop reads CASSLASYGYTF. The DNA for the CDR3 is TGTGCCAGCAGCTTGGCCAGCTATGGCTACACCTTC.

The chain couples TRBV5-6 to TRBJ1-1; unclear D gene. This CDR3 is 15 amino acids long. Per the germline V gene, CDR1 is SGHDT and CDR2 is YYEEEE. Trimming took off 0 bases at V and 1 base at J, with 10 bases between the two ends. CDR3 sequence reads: CASSLVVVANTEAFF. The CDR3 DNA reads TGTGCCAGCAGCTTGGTGGTTGTGGCGAACACTGAAGCTTTCTTT.

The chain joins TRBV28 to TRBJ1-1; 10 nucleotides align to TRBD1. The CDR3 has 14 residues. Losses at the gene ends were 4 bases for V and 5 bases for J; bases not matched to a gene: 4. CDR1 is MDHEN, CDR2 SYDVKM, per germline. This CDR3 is CASSSGQGSTEAFF. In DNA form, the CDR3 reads TGTGCCAGCAGTTCGGGACAGGGGAGTACTGAAGCTTTCTTT.

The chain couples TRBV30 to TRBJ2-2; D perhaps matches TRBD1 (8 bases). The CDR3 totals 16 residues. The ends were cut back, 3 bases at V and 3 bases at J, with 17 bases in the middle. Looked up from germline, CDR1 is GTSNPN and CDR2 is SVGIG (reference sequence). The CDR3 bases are TGTGCCTGGAGAGGGAGGGGACAGGTTTACACCGGGGAGCTGTTTTTT. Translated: CAWRGRGQVYTGELFF.

CDR3 region: CASSWRQGGSGELFF. CDR3 coding DNA: TGCGCCAGCAGCTGGAGACAGGGGGGTTCCGGGGAGCTGTTTTTT. The chain links TRBV5-1 to TRBJ2-2, with 9 bases matching TRBD1. There are 15 residues in the CDR3. V was clipped by 3 bases and J by 6 bases; unmatched bases: 6. Germline lookup yields CDR1 SGHRS and CDR2 YFSETQ.

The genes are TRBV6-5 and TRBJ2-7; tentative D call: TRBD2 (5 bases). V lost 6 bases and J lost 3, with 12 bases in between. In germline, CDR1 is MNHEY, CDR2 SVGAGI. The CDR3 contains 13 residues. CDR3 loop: CASRSLDGYEQYF. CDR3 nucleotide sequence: TGTGCCAGCAGATCACTAGACGGCTACGAGCAGTACTTC.

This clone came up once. The CDR3 DNA is TGTGCCAGCAGCCCTAGGACTGCCGTTATGAACACTGAAGCTTTCTTT. This sequence encodes CASSPRTAVMNTEAFF. The chain has TRBV7-8 and TRBJ1-1; no clear D. The germline V gene has CDR1 SGHVS and CDR2 FQNEAQ. V lost 5 bases to trimming and J lost 0 bases, with 16 bases between them. The CDR3 sequence is 16 residues long.

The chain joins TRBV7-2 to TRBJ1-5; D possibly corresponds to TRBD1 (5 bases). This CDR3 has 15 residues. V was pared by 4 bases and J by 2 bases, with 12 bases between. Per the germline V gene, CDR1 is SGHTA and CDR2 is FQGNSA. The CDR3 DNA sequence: TGTGCCAGCAGCTCACAGGTTGGGGGCAATCAGCCCCAGCATTTT. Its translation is CASSSQVGGNQPQHF.

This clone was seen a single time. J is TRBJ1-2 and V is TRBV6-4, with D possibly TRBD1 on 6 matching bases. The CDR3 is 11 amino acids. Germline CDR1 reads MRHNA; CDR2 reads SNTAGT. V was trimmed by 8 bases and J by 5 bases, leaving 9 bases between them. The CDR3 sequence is CASGTGYGYTF. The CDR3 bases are TGTGCCAGCGGAACAGGGTATGGCTACACCTTC.

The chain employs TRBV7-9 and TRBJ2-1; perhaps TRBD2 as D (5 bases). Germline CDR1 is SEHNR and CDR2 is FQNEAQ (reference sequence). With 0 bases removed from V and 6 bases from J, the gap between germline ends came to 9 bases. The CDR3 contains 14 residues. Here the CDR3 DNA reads TGTGCCAGCAGCTTAGCGGGAGCTTCCAATGAGCAGTTCTTC. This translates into CASSLAGASNEQFF. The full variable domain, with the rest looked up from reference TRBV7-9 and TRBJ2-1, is DTGVSQNPRHKITKRGQNVTFRCDPISEHNRLYWYRQTLGQGPEFLTYFQNEAQLEKSRLLSDRFSAERPKGSFSTLEIQRTEQGDSAMYLCASSLAGASNEQFFGPGTRLTVL.

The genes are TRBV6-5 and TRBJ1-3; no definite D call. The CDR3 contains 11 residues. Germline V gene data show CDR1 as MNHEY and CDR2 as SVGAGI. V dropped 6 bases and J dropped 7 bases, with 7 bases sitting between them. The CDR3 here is CASRYLNTIYF. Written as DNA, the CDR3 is TGTGCCAGCAGATACCTGAACACCATATATTTT.

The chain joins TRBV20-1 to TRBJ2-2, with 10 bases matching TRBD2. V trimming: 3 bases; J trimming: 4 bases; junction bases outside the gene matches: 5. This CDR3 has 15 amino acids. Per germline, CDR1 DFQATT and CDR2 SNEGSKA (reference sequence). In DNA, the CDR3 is TGCAGTGCTAGTCCTAGCGGGAGTGTCACCGGGGAGCTGTTTTTT. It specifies CSASPSGSVTGELFF.

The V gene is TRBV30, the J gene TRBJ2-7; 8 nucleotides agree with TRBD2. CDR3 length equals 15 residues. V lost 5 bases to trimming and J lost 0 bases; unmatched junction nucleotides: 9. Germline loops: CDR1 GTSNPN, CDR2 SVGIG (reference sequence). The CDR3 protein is CAWAPASGFSYEQYF. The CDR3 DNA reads TGTGCCTGGGCGCCGGCTAGCGGGTTCTCCTACGAGCAGTACTTC. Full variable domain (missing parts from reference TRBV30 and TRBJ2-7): SQTIHQWPATLVQPVGSPLSLECTVEGTSNPNLYWYRQAAGRGLQLLFYSVGIGQISSEVPQNLSASRPQDRQFILSSKKLLLSDSGFYLCAWAPASGFSYEQYFGPGTRLTVT.

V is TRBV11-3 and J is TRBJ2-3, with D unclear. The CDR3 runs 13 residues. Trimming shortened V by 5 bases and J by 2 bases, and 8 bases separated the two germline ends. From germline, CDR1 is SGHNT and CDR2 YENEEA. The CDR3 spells CASSGSNTDTQYF. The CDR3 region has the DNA TGTGCCAGCAGCGGCAGTAACACAGATACGCAGTATTTT.

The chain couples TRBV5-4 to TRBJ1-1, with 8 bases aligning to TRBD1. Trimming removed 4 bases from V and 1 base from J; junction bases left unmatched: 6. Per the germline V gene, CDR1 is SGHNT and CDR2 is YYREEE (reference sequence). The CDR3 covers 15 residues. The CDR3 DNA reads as TGTGCCAGCAGCCCCTGGACAGGGAGGAACACTGAAGCTTTCTTT. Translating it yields CASSPWTGRNTEAFF. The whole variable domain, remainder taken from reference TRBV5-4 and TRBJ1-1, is ETGVTQSPTHLIKTRGQQVTLRCSSQSGHNTVSWYQQALGQGPQFIFQYYREEENGRGNFPPRFSGLQFPNYSSELNVNALELDDSALYLCASSPWTGRNTEAFFGQGTRLTVV.

The CDR3 loop is CASRRLADTDTQYF. The CDR3 DNA sequence: TGTGCCAGCAGGAGACTAGCGGACACAGATACGCAGTATTTT. The chain is built from TRBV6-5 and TRBJ2-3, with TRBD2 matching over 9 bases. This CDR3 is 14 amino acids long. Germline CDR1 is MNHEY and CDR2 is SVGAGI. V shed 6 bases, J shed 2 bases, and the junction held 3 bases outside the gene matches.